A single sample is the source of the 15 T cell receptor beta chains below, sequenced in a study of cytomegalovirus exposure and HLA in healthy donors. Primers: 60 Vbeta forward and 13 Jbeta reverse. Profiled with immunoSEQ multiplex PCR; TCRdb holds only in-frame clones, not every one. This sample has about 220,000 clones, with approximately 82% found just once. Sequencing used PBMCs. Receptors originate from a man between 18 and 35 years old in good health and CMV-seronegative.

The chain joins TRBV19 to TRBJ2-7; 11 positions match TRBD2. Unmatched junction bases numbered 3, after V lost 4 bases and J lost 1 base. This CDR3 comprises 15 residues. Germline lookup yields CDR1 LNHDA and CDR2 SQIVND (reference sequence). Here the CDR3 reads CASSRRLAGSYEQYF. The CDR3 DNA sequence: TGTGCCAGTAGTAGGAGACTAGCGGGATCCTACGAGCAGTACTTC.

The V gene is TRBV11-2, the J gene TRBJ2-3, with 8 bases matching TRBD2. The CDR3 has 17 amino acids. Trimming removed 5 bases from V and 1 base from J; junction bases left unmatched: 11. Germline V gene lookup returns CDR1 SGHAT and CDR2 FQNNGV. CDR3 nucleotides: TGTGCCAGCAGCCCGGGGGGGGCTACACCCGGCACAGATACGCAGTATTTT. Translated: CASSPGGATPGTDTQYF.

The chain links TRBV21-1 to TRBJ1-5; the table assigns TRBD1, which was not confirmed against the DNA. TRBV21-1 is labeled a pseudogene. This CDR3 is built from 17 residues. In nucleotides, the CDR3 is TGTGCCAGGAAGATCAATTTCGGACAGGTTAGTGCCCAGCCCCAGCATTTT. Protein product: CARKINFGQVSAQPQHF.

The chain has TRBV6-1 and TRBJ2-1; D uncertain. This CDR3 region has 13 residues. Germline loops: CDR1 MNHNS, CDR2 SASEGT. Trimming cost V 1 base and J 15 bases, with 16 bases left between them. Here the CDR3 reads CASSEDFLRFLFF. For the CDR3, the DNA is TGTGCCAGCAGTGAAGATTTTCTTCGGTTTCTGTTCTTC.

The V and J genes are TRBV5-1 and TRBJ2-7, with 10 bases aligning to TRBD1. Trimming cost V 0 bases and J 12 bases; bases outside gene matches: 3. The CDR3 loop spans 12 amino acids. Germline V CDR1 and CDR2: SGHRS, YFSETQ. Here the CDR3 DNA reads TGCGCCAGCAGCTTGGGGGACAGGGGCTGGTACTTC. Translation: CASSLGDRGWYF.

The gene calls are TRBV5-1 and TRBJ2-3, with 9 nucleotides matching TRBD1. This CDR3 spans 15 amino acids. V lost 4 bases, J lost 5 bases, and 8 bases stayed unmatched. Germline loops: CDR1 SGHRS, CDR2 YFSETQ. CDR3: CASSTDRGAGDTQYF. CDR3 DNA: TGCGCCAGCAGCACGGACAGGGGAGCGGGAGATACGCAGTATTTT.

The sample holds one count of this clone. The chain recombines TRBV30 with TRBJ2-7; 7 bases fit TRBD2. J lost 4 bases, V lost 1 base, and 4 bases had no gene match. Germline V lookup: CDR1 GTSNPN, CDR2 SVGIG (reference sequence). The CDR3 contains 13 residues. The CDR3 coding sequence is TGTGCCTGGAGTGCGGGGGAGGGGTACGAGCAGTACTTC. Protein product: CAWSAGEGYEQYF.

The chain recombines TRBV18 with TRBJ1-2; possibly TRBD1 for D (5 bases). The germline gives CDR1 KGHSH, CDR2 LQKENI. The CDR3 loop spans 14 amino acids. The ends were cut back, 10 bases at V and 6 bases at J, with 21 bases in the middle. DNA for the CDR3: TGTGCCAACTCGCAGGATCAGGGATGGCATGGCTACACCTTC. It translates to CANSQDQGWHGYTF.

V is TRBV5-3 and J is TRBJ2-7, with TRBD2 matching 7 bases. TRBV5-3 is assigned to the ORF class and has an uncertain function. The CDR3 is made up of 16 amino acids. The V segment lost 2 bases and the J segment 4 bases; nucleotides outside the gene matches: 12. Here the CDR3 DNA reads TGTGCCAGAAGCTTACCCCGACTAGCTGAGCGTTACGAGCAGTACTTC. Its translation is CARSLPRLAERYEQYF.

This clone has a handful of counts. This CDR3 is CASRQGGNQPQHF. Written as DNA, the CDR3 is TGTGCCAGCAGACAGGGCGGCAATCAGCCCCAGCATTTT. This rearrangement joins TRBV6-6 to TRBJ1-5, with a tentative D call TRBD1 (6 bases). In germline, CDR1 is MNHNY, CDR2 SVGAGI (reference sequence). V lost 6 bases, J lost 2 bases, and 8 bases lay in between. The CDR3 is made up of 13 amino acids.

This clone was seen a few times. The chain has TRBV19 and TRBJ2-5; 7 bases are shared with TRBD1. CDR1 is LNHDA and CDR2 is SQIVND in the germline V gene (reference sequence). This CDR3 contains 15 residues. J gave up 3 bases and V 7 bases, and 11 bases lay outside the gene matches. The CDR3 reads CASTITRGQKETQYF. The CDR3 nucleotides read TGTGCCAGTACCATCACACGGGGACAGAAAGAGACCCAGTACTTC.

The chain recombines TRBV5-8 with TRBJ2-5; D gene unclear. The DNA end is more similar to TRBJ2-7, so the J call may be wrong. Germline-derived CDR1 and CDR2 are SGHTS and YDEGEE. The CDR3 is 12 amino acids. The CDR3 DNA reads as TGTGCCAGCAGCTTGATCCTCTACGAGCAGTACTTC. Protein: CASSLILYEQYF.

CDR3 amino acids: CSVESKAGVTGELFF. The CDR3 DNA reads as TGCAGCGTTGAAAGTAAAGCGGGAGTAACCGGGGAGCTGTTTTTT. V is TRBV29-1 and J is TRBJ2-2; TRBD2 matches at 8 bases. Germline V gene lookup returns CDR1 SQVTM and CDR2 ANQGSEA. Germline trimming cut 2 bases from V and 5 bases from J; bases unmatched to any gene: 7. This CDR3 is 15 amino acids long.

The gene calls are TRBV2 and TRBJ2-3; D is perhaps TRBD2 (6 bases). Germline CDR1 reads SNHLY; CDR2 reads FYNNEI. V was trimmed by 5 bases and J by 6 bases, leaving 9 bases between them. The CDR3 runs to 12 residues. Here the CDR3 DNA reads TGTGCCAGCAGTAGACTAGTGGATACGCAGTATTTT. Translated: CASSRLVDTQYF.

The chain carries TRBV27 and TRBJ1-6; 7 bases are shared with TRBD1. The germline CDR1 and CDR2 sequences are MNHEY and SMNVEV (reference sequence). The CDR3 runs to 14 residues. The J segment lost 7 bases and the V segment lost 7 bases, leaving 7 bases of the junction unmatched. CDR3 protein: CASTFGRGNSPLHF. The CDR3 DNA reads as TGTGCCAGCACCTTTGGCAGGGGGAATTCACCCCTCCACTTT.